These 8 T cell receptor beta chains originate from one sample sequenced in a study of radiotherapy plus CTLA-4 blockade in lung cancer. The repertoire was sequenced with immunoSEQ multiplex PCR; TCRdb's copy has only in-frame clones and lacks some. The table lists 35,000 or so clones, around 85% of them singletons, with about 5.6% in the top ten. The specimen was peripheral blood, collected from a patient treated with radiotherapy plus ipilimumab. Receptor source: a human donor with non-small cell lung cancer who had stable disease on radiotherapy plus ipilimumab.

The chain combines TRBV2 with TRBJ2-7; 10 bases fit TRBD2. The V gene end was trimmed by 3 bases and the J gene end by 4 bases; junction bases not matched to a gene: 6. CDR1 and CDR2 from the germline V gene are SNHLY and FYNNEI. The CDR3 totals 15 residues. The DNA for the CDR3 is TGTGCCAGCAGTGATGCCCTAGCGGGAGCGTACGAGCAGTACTTC. It is translated as CASSDALAGAYEQYF. Using reference TRBV2 and TRBJ2-7 for the parts outside the CDR3, the full variable domain is EPEVTQTPSHQVTQMGQEVILRCVPISNHLYFYWYRQILGQKVEFLVSFYNNEISEKSEIFDDQFSVERPDGSNFTLKIRSTKLEDSAMYFCASSDALAGAYEQYFGPGTRLTVT.

This clone was detected only once. This chain joins TRBV11-2 and TRBJ2-5, with 8 bases lining up with TRBD2. CDR3 length equals 16 residues. The germline V gene has CDR1 SGHAT and CDR2 FQNNGV. J gave up 4 bases and V 1 base, and 8 bases lay outside the gene matches. CDR3 sequence (DNA): TGTGCCAGCAGCTTAGTGAGGCGGGGGGAGAGAGAGACCCAGTACTTC. As protein: CASSLVRRGERETQYF.

This clone is a singleton in its sample. This chain links TRBV30 with TRBJ2-1, with 8 positions matching TRBD2. This CDR3 has 14 amino acids. Per the germline V gene, CDR1 is GTSNPN and CDR2 is SVGIG (reference sequence). Germline trimming cut 3 bases from V and 3 bases from J; bases unmatched to any gene: 4. CDR3 residues: CAWRTSALYNEQFF. In nucleotides, the CDR3 is TGTGCCTGGAGGACTAGCGCACTCTACAATGAGCAGTTCTTC.

The CDR3 here is CASSWDSQNNEQFF. CDR3 nucleotides: TGTGCCAGCAGCTGGGACAGTCAAAACAATGAGCAGTTCTTC. The V gene is TRBV5-4, the J gene TRBJ2-1; 7 positions agree with TRBD1. Germline V gene data show CDR1 as SGHNT and CDR2 as YYREEE (reference sequence). This CDR3 contains 14 residues. V shed 3 bases and J 5 bases; nucleotides not matched to a gene: 5. The variable domain in full, with the rest retrieved from reference TRBV5-4 and TRBJ2-1, is ETGVTQSPTHLIKTRGQQVTLRCSSQSGHNTVSWYQQALGQGPQFIFQYYREEENGRGNFPPRFSGLQFPNYSSELNVNALELDDSALYLCASSWDSQNNEQFFGPGTRLTVL.

This clone has just a few counts. The chain carries TRBV27 and TRBJ2-1; 9 nucleotides align to TRBD2. This CDR3 spans 15 amino acids. V was pared by 3 bases and J by 8 bases, with 8 bases of the junction left unmatched. Germline-derived CDR1 and CDR2 are MNHEY and SMNVEV (reference sequence). CDR3: CASSFLASGKYEQFF. As DNA, the CDR3 is TGTGCCAGCAGTTTCCTGGCTAGCGGGAAGTATGAGCAGTTCTTC.

The chain is built from TRBV18 and TRBJ1-5, with 8 bases identical to TRBD1. The germline gives CDR1 KGHSH, CDR2 LQKENI. The CDR3 length is 13 residues. Losses at the gene ends were 5 bases for V and 5 bases for J; bases not matched to a gene: 2. Here the CDR3 DNA reads TGTGCCAGCTCAACAGGGGGGGATCAGCCCCAGCATTTT. Protein sequence: CASSTGGDQPQHF.

The rearrangement joins TRBV9 to TRBJ2-7, with 7 bases aligning to TRBD1. This CDR3 comprises 14 residues. In germline, CDR1 is SGDLS, CDR2 YYNGEE. With V trimmed by 4 bases and J by 1 base, 5 bases remained unmatched. CDR3 amino acids: CASSPWDSSYEQYF. The DNA for the CDR3 is TGTGCCAGCAGCCCATGGGACAGTTCCTACGAGCAGTACTTC.

J is TRBJ2-1 and V is TRBV5-1, with TRBD2 matching over 11 bases. The CDR3 length is 16 residues. Germline loops: CDR1 SGHRS, CDR2 YFSETQ. V gave up 2 bases and J gave up 8 bases; unmatched junction bases: 9. The CDR3 spells CASSFTVSGRGDEQFF. In DNA, the CDR3 is TGCGCCAGCAGCTTTACCGTTAGCGGGAGGGGGGATGAGCAGTTCTTC.